This T cell receptor (beta chain) was captured by sequencing in a study of shared clonotypes between healthy human individuals. Genomic DNA belonging to each subset was distributed in equal measure over several immunoSEQ plates. The protocol was immunoSEQ multiplex PCR, while the TCRdb copy is restricted to in-frame clones and leaves out a portion. Of about 1.4 million clones listed, approximately 96% are singletons. Sequencing was carried out using naive CD4+ T cells sorted from blood. The sample's subset: CD45RA+ positively selected. This clonotype was sampled from a man aged 30 to 45 in good health.

CDR3 sequence: CAISPSTTGELFF. The CDR3 bases are TGTGCCATCAGTCCTAGCACCACCGGGGAGCTGTTTTTT. The chain is built from TRBV10-3 and TRBJ2-2; a possible D gene is TRBD2 (5 bases). The CDR3 consists of 13 residues. Between the trimmed V and J ends, which lost 5 bases and 4 bases, there was a span of 8 bases. The V gene's germline CDR1 is ENHRY and CDR2 SYGVKD.